The sequence of this TCR beta chain was determined in a study of molecular identifiers for immune sequencing clone quantification. TCRdb independently ran MiXCR on the PCR reads; one entry per CDR3 protein. The repertoire holds roughly 320,000 distinct CDR3 sequences, around a fifth seen once, with approximately 0.8% in the top ten. General observations from the study: The sizes of highly expanded clones could be underestimated when identical TCR molecules share a barcode.

This clonotype was counted ten times or more. Its target is unknown. CDR1 is KGHDR, CDR2 SFDVKD, per germline. The CDR3 loop spans 11 amino acids. V was shortened by 0 bases and J by 13 bases, with 9 bases between the two germline ends. This receptor was identified in a human donor in good health. Some libraries in this study had Jurkat cell RNA spiked in. Material: naive CD8+ T cells from blood, with Jurkat cell RNA spiked in. Subset reported: FACS-sorted CD8+CD4-CCR7+CD45RA+ naive T cells. The J gene is TRBJ2-7, the V gene TRBV24-1, with a possible D match to TRBD1 (5 bases). In nucleotides, the CDR3 is TGTGCCACCAGTGATTTGCAGGGCTTTTACTTC. Translating it yields CATSDLQGFYF.